This T cell receptor beta chain is from a study of siplizumab effects on memory and regulatory T cells. Whole-study results and caveats: The diversity of naive T cells seemed greater than that of memory cells, and their alloresponse contribution seemed major. Left unconfirmed was the suppressive function of proliferating Tregs from siplizumab cultures. Alloreactive clones mapping to unstimulated subsets formed only a minor fraction. Controls showed an average of roughly 25% Treg-derived mappable alloreactive CD4+ clones, while siplizumab showed under 80%.

V was trimmed by 0 bases and J by 5 bases, leaving 10 bases between them. Germline assignment: CDR1 LNHNV and CDR2 YYDKDF (reference sequence). There are 14 residues in the CDR3. In the case of this clone: Its antigen is not known.

Produced via immunoSEQ multiplex PCR; TCRdb's table is partial and in-frame only. Here the sample spans about 110,000 clones, around 92% being singletons. The V and J genes are TRBV15 and TRBJ1-1; D is ambiguous. The sequenced sample was Tregs sorted from blood. The TCR was taken from a human donor in good health. The CDR3 DNA follows: TGTGCCACCAGCAGAGATCTAGTGGGGACTGAAGCTTTCTTT. This sequence encodes CATSRDLVGTEAFF.